The sequence of this TCR beta chain was determined in a study of memory CD4+ T cells and cytomegalovirus serostatus. Generated by immunoSEQ multiplex PCR, the TCRdb table keeps only in-frame clones and is missing some. The table includes roughly 64,000 clones, more than 70% detected once. In the case of this clone: Antigen: not known.

Study findings and constraints: Suggested: most of the CMV-linked TCR signature lies in CD4+ memory cells. Each of approximately 73 CMV-associated TCRbeta sequences occurred in one to five individuals.

The sort gate was single viable CD3+CD4+CD8-CD45RO+ cells for memory CD4+ T cells. Serum IgG to CMV pp150, pp28, p38 and p52 defined serostatus. After thawing, CD4+ T cells were positively selected. Sequencing was performed on memory CD4+ T cells from blood. This clonotype was sampled from an adult in good health and CMV-seronegative.

The CDR3 loop reads CASSLAPAGGGTDTQYF. As DNA, the CDR3 is TGTGCCAGCAGCTTAGCCCCAGCGGGAGGGGGCACAGATACGCAGTATTTT. The chain employs TRBV11-3 and TRBJ2-3; 10 bases are shared with TRBD2. Germline lookup yields CDR1 SGHNT and CDR2 YENEEA. V lost 1 base, J lost 1 base, and 5 bases stayed unmatched. The CDR3 contains 17 residues.